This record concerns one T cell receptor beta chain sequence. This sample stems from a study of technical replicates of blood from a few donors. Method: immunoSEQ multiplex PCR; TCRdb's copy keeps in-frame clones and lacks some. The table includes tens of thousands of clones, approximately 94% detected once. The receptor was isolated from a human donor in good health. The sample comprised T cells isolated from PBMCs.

Here the CDR3 DNA reads TGTGCCAGCAGCCCGGGACTAGCGGGAGTCTACGAGCAGTACTTC. This sequence encodes CASSPGLAGVYEQYF. The J gene is TRBJ2-7, the V gene TRBV11-3; 14 bases line up with TRBD2. CDR3 length: 15 residues. CDR1 and CDR2 from the germline V gene are SGHNT and YENEEA. The J segment lost 3 bases and the V segment lost 5 bases, leaving 3 bases of the junction unmatched.